These 31 T cell receptor beta chains were all obtained from the same sample, sequenced in a study of T cell changes during pregnancy in multiple sclerosis. Clones were sequenced by immunoSEQ multiplex PCR, and TCRdb holds only the in-frame ones, with some missing. The data hold tens of thousands of clones, with around 90% observed a single time. Source: peripheral blood, taken in the third trimester of pregnancy. Every receptor here comes from a female donor with multiple sclerosis, enrolled in a pregnancy study.

The chain uses TRBV7-8 and TRBJ2-6, with a tentative D call TRBD2 (6 bases). Germline values: CDR1 SGHVS, CDR2 FQNEAQ. Between the trimmed V and J ends, which lost 3 bases and 0 bases, there was a span of 15 bases. CDR3 length: 18 residues. Here the CDR3 reads CASSFLAGPSSGANVLTF. CDR3 nucleotides: TGTGCCAGCAGCTTCCTTGCGGGACCCAGCTCTGGGGCCAACGTCCTGACTTTC.

This clone was seen only once. V is TRBV5-1 and J is TRBJ2-2; tentative D call: TRBD2 (6 bases). V was cut by 4 bases and J by 7 bases, with 17 bases left in between. CDR1 and CDR2 (germline): SGHRS, YFSETQ. The CDR3 is 15 amino acids. CDR3 residues: CASSPRGEESGELFF. The CDR3 DNA follows: TGCGCCAGCAGCCCCCGCGGGGAGGAAAGCGGGGAGCTGTTTTTT.

This rearrangement joins TRBV4-3 to TRBJ2-3, with 10 nucleotides matching TRBD2. The length of the CDR3 is 15 residues. CDR1 is LGHNA, CDR2 YSLEER, per germline. The ends lost 4 bases at V and 4 bases at J; junction bases unmatched: 5. CDR3 sequence reads: CASSPLAGPSDTQYF. The CDR3 DNA reads TGCGCCAGCAGCCCACTAGCGGGGCCCTCAGATACGCAGTATTTT.

V and J are TRBV4-1 and TRBJ2-3; D might be TRBD2 (6 bases). The length of the CDR3 is 17 residues. Trimming stripped 1 base from V and 2 bases from J, with 16 bases between. The germline V gene has CDR1 MGHRA and CDR2 YSYEKL. The CDR3 DNA follows: TGCGCCAGCAGCCAAGTTTTCCCGACTAGGGTCACAGATACGCAGTATTTT. The encoded protein is CASSQVFPTRVTDTQYF.

The sample holds one count of this clone. This chain joins TRBV27 and TRBJ2-3; 8 bases are shared with TRBD2. Germline V gives CDR1 MNHEY, CDR2 SMNVEV (reference sequence). This CDR3 is built from 12 residues. Unmatched junction bases numbered 2, after V lost 3 bases and J lost 9 bases. The CDR3 here is CASSFSGTTQYF. CDR3 in DNA: TGTGCCAGCAGTTTTAGCGGGACAACGCAGTATTTT.

The chain combines TRBV2 with TRBJ2-5; TRBD1 matches 7 bases. Germline V gives CDR1 SNHLY, CDR2 FYNNEI. V lost 7 bases, J lost 5 bases, and 7 bases stayed unmatched. The CDR3 contains 13 residues. This chain's CDR3 is CASIRTGGETQYF. CDR3 bases: TGTGCCAGCATCAGGACAGGTGGCGAGACCCAGTACTTC.

The chain has TRBV6-1 and TRBJ1-5; 7 bases fit TRBD1. V was clipped by 7 bases and J by 3 bases; unmatched bases: 3. The germline V gene encodes CDR1 MNHNS and CDR2 SASEGT. The CDR3 is made up of 13 amino acids. The CDR3 reads CASTTGVNQPQHF. The CDR3 bases are TGTGCCAGCACTACAGGGGTCAATCAGCCCCAGCATTTT.

The chain is built from TRBV29-1 and TRBJ1-2; maybe TRBD1 (5 bases). V lost 4 bases and J 1 base, leaving 10 bases between the germline ends. The CDR3 is 13 residues long. Germline assignment: CDR1 SQVTM and CDR2 ANQGSEA. This CDR3 reads CSVVEQGNYGYTF. The CDR3 nucleotides read TGCAGCGTTGTAGAGCAGGGTAACTATGGCTACACCTTC.

The genes are TRBV5-1 and TRBJ2-2; 7 bases line up with TRBD1. After removal of 3 bases from V and 5 bases from J, the junction contained 4 bases not matched to a gene. The length of the CDR3 is 14 residues. Germline CDR1 SGHRS, CDR2 YFSETQ. CDR3 residues: CASSSTGVTGELFF. The CDR3 region has the DNA TGCGCCAGCAGCTCCACAGGGGTGACCGGGGAGCTGTTTTTT. Looking up the rest from reference TRBV5-1 and TRBJ2-2 gives the full variable domain: KAGVTQTPRYLIKTRGQQVTLSCSPISGHRSVSWYQQTPGQGLQFLFEYFSETQRNKGNFPGRFSGRQFSNSRSEMNVSTLELGDSALYLCASSSTGVTGELFFGEGSRLTVL.

This clone appeared a single time. This chain joins TRBV9 and TRBJ1-4; a weak D match, TRBD1 (5 bases). The germline V gene encodes CDR1 SGDLS and CDR2 YYNGEE. The CDR3 consists of 15 residues. Deletions cut 1 base from V and 4 bases from J, with 11 bases between. In DNA, the CDR3 is TGTGCCAGCAGCGTATCCCGGGGGAGTAATGAAAAACTGTTTTTT. Translated, it gives CASSVSRGSNEKLFF.

J is TRBJ1-1 and V is TRBV6-5; D gene unclear. Germline lookup yields CDR1 MNHEY and CDR2 SVGAGI. The CDR3 totals 13 residues. The V end was cut by 3 bases, the J end by 1 base, with 6 bases between. The CDR3: CASSYGPNTEAFF. For the CDR3, the DNA is TGTGCCAGCAGTTATGGGCCGAACACTGAAGCTTTCTTT.

The chain recombines TRBV18 with TRBJ2-2, with TRBD1 matching 7 bases. The V segment lost 3 bases and the J segment 0 bases; nucleotides outside the gene matches: 4. The CDR3 totals 16 residues. CDR1 is KGHSH, CDR2 LQKENI, per germline. CDR3 nucleotide sequence: TGTGCCAGCTCACCTCCCGGGACAGCGAACACCGGGGAGCTGTTTTTT. Residues: CASSPPGTANTGELFF.

V usage is TRBV28 and J usage is TRBJ2-7, with 8 bases identical to TRBD2. J gave up 5 bases and V 7 bases, and 16 bases lay outside the gene matches. The CDR3 runs to 16 residues. The germline V gene encodes CDR1 MDHEN and CDR2 SYDVKM. This chain's CDR3 is CASTSRGGGRRHEQYF. Written as DNA, the CDR3 is TGTGCCAGCACCTCCCGGGGCGGGGGGAGACGGCACGAGCAGTACTTC.

The V call is TRBV5-4, the J call TRBJ2-3; TRBD1 might be the D (6 bases). This CDR3 region has 15 residues. Germline V CDR1 and CDR2: SGHNT, YYREEE (reference sequence). Trimming shortened V by 4 bases and J by 0 bases, and 12 bases separated the two germline ends. The CDR3 is CASSPSGVSTDTQYF. DNA of the CDR3: TGTGCCAGCAGCCCATCAGGGGTAAGCACAGATACGCAGTATTTT.

The chain joins TRBV9 to TRBJ2-1, with 11 positions matching TRBD2. Germline V gives CDR1 SGDLS, CDR2 YYNGEE. J gave up 3 bases and V 5 bases, and 4 bases lay outside the gene matches. This CDR3 contains 15 residues. Written as DNA, the CDR3 is TGTGCCAGCAGTTTTAGCGGGGGGGGCTACAATGAGCAGTTCTTC. Protein: CASSFSGGGYNEQFF. Full variable domain (outside the CDR3, taken from reference TRBV9 and TRBJ2-1): DSGVTQTPKHLITATGQRVTLRCSPRSGDLSVYWYQQSLDQGLQFLIQYYNGEERAKGNILERFSAQQFPDLHSELNLSSLELGDSALYFCASSFSGGGYNEQFFGPGTRLTVL.

The rearrangement uses TRBV5-5 and TRBJ1-6; possible D gene TRBD1, 6 bases. Germline CDR1 reads SGHKS; CDR2 reads YYEKEE (reference sequence). V was clipped by 4 bases and J by 0 bases, with 11 bases between them. The CDR3 totals 16 residues. The CDR3 DNA reads TGTGCCAGCAGCGTAGGACAGAGCTCCTATAATTCACCCCTCCACTTT. Translating gives CASSVGQSSYNSPLHF.

V is TRBV4-3 and J is TRBJ1-2; D is perhaps TRBD1 (5 bases). The CDR3 has 17 amino acids. From germline, CDR1 is LGHNA and CDR2 YSLEER. Deletions cut 0 bases from V and 2 bases from J, with 16 bases between. CDR3 sequence (DNA): TGCGCCAGCAGCCAAGAAGGCGGGACCCTGGGAAACTATGGCTACACCTTC. Translation gives CASSQEGGTLGNYGYTF.

The J gene is TRBJ2-7, the V gene TRBV7-2; 7 nucleotides line up with TRBD1. The germline V gene has CDR1 SGHTA and CDR2 FQGNSA. V lost 4 bases, J lost 1 base, and 4 bases stayed unmatched. The CDR3 sequence is 14 residues long. CDR3 residues: CASSSTGPSYEQYF. CDR3 nucleotides: TGTGCCAGCAGCTCGACAGGGCCATCCTACGAGCAGTACTTC. The whole variable domain, remainder taken from reference TRBV7-2 and TRBJ2-7, is GAGVSQSPSNKVTEKGKDVELRCDPISGHTALYWYRQSLGQGLEFLIYFQGNSAPDKSGLPSDRFSAERTGGSVSTLTIQRTQQEDSAVYLCASSSTGPSYEQYFGPGTRLTVT.

This chain joins TRBV7-3 and TRBJ1-3; D is unclear. This CDR3 has 14 amino acids. V lost 2 bases and J lost 3, with 8 bases in between. Germline-derived CDR1 and CDR2 are SGHTA and FQGTGA. DNA of the CDR3: TGTGCCAGCAGCTTAGGAGGCAGTGGAAACACCATATATTTT. As protein: CASSLGGSGNTIYF.

The CDR3 DNA sequence: TGTGCCAGCACCCCCGGTGGGGGCGCGGGCACTGAAGCTTTCTTT. Encoded protein: CASTPGGGAGTEAFF. The chain couples TRBV28 to TRBJ1-1, with a possible D match to TRBD1 (6 bases). Germline lookup yields CDR1 MDHEN and CDR2 SYDVKM. V lost 7 bases and J 4 bases, leaving 19 bases between the germline ends. The CDR3 runs 15 residues.

This chain connects TRBV5-6 to TRBJ1-6; D may be TRBD1 (5 bases). This CDR3 contains 17 residues. CDR1 is SGHDT and CDR2 is YYEEEE in the germline V gene. V lost 1 base and J 5 bases, leaving 16 bases between the germline ends. CDR3: CASSLRGEVYDNSPLHF. The CDR3 DNA sequence: TGTGCCAGCAGCTTGCGGGGGGAGGTTTATGATAATTCACCCCTCCACTTT.

CDR3 in amino acids: CASSTTGGFYEQYF. CDR3 in DNA: TGTGCCAGTAGCACGACAGGGGGCTTCTACGAGCAGTACTTC. The chain recombines TRBV19 with TRBJ2-7; 10 positions match TRBD1. This CDR3 is 14 amino acids long. The V gene's germline CDR1 is LNHDA and CDR2 SQIVND (reference sequence). J was trimmed by 3 bases and V by 6 bases; bases with no gene match: 5.

The chain couples TRBV6-6 to TRBJ2-7; 9 bases line up with TRBD1. Germline V gives CDR1 MNHNY, CDR2 SVGAGI (reference sequence). The V and J ends lost 2 bases and 4 bases, in that order; junction bases with no gene match: 3. The CDR3 contains 14 residues. The CDR3 reads CASSYVGTGYEQYF. Written as DNA, the CDR3 is TGTGCCAGCAGTTACGTCGGGACAGGGTACGAGCAGTACTTC.

This rearrangement joins TRBV10-3 to TRBJ1-1; 10 nucleotides match TRBD1. CDR3 length: 13 amino acids. The germline V gene has CDR1 ENHRY and CDR2 SYGVKD. V was clipped by 8 bases and J by 5 bases; unmatched bases: 5. CDR3 DNA sequence: TGTGCCATCCGAGGGACAGGGGCTACTGAAGCTTTCTTT. Protein sequence: CAIRGTGATEAFF.

The CDR3 DNA reads TGTGCCAGCAGCGTACACCGGGACTTAAGCAACGAGCAGTACTTC. Translated, it gives CASSVHRDLSNEQYF. The gene calls are TRBV9 and TRBJ2-7, with D possibly TRBD2 on 6 matching bases. The CDR3 is 15 amino acids. The V gene's germline CDR1 is SGDLS and CDR2 YYNGEE. The germline V and J ends were trimmed by 1 base and 5 bases, with 16 bases remaining between them.

In DNA form, the CDR3 reads TGTGGGGGGGGGACAGGGGACGGAAACACCATATATTTT. The encoded protein is CGGGTGDGNTIYF. The rearrangement uses TRBV30 and TRBJ1-3; TRBD1 aligns across 10 bases. The CDR3 sequence is 13 residues long. Germline CDR1 and CDR2: GTSNPN and SVGIG (reference sequence).

The chain links TRBV7-8 to TRBJ1-5; D uncertain. V was shortened by 0 bases and J by 9 bases, with 12 bases between the two germline ends. Germline V gene data show CDR1 as SGHVS and CDR2 as FQNEAQ. CDR3 length: 14 amino acids. CDR3 bases: TGTGCCAGCAGCTTAGCGCGGAGTCTCCGGCCCCAGCATTTT. Its protein product is CASSLARSLRPQHF.

The rearrangement joins TRBV6-5 to TRBJ1-1; D perhaps matches TRBD1 (6 bases). CDR1 and CDR2 from the germline V gene are MNHEY and SVGAGI. V gave up 5 bases and J gave up 0 bases, with 13 bases separating them. This CDR3 region has 15 residues. The CDR3 DNA reads TGTGCCAGCAGTCCCCTCGACAGGATGAACACTGAAGCTTTCTTT. Translation gives CASSPLDRMNTEAFF.

The J gene is TRBJ2-3, the V gene TRBV28; D unresolved. The CDR3 totals 10 residues. Trimming took 6 bases from V and 6 from J, leaving 4 bases between them. Germline V gives CDR1 MDHEN, CDR2 SYDVKM. CDR3 bases: TGTGCCAGCAGATCGGATACGCAGTATTTT. Its translation: CASRSDTQYF.

This clone has more than one count but fewer than ten. V and J are TRBV7-2 and TRBJ1-4, with D maybe TRBD1 (6 bases). With 5 bases removed from V and 4 bases from J, the gap between germline ends came to 14 bases. CDR3 size: 15 residues. Germline V gene lookup returns CDR1 SGHTA and CDR2 FQGNSA. This chain's CDR3 is CASSKNQGSNEKLFF. In DNA form, the CDR3 reads TGTGCCAGCAGCAAAAATCAGGGGAGTAATGAAAAACTGTTTTTT.

The chain employs TRBV11-1 and TRBJ2-5; a weak D match, TRBD2 (5 bases). With 2 bases removed from V and 3 bases from J, the gap between germline ends came to 10 bases. Germline CDR1 is SGHAT and CDR2 is FQDESV (reference sequence). This CDR3 spans 14 amino acids. Here the CDR3 reads CASSLITREETQYF. CDR3 DNA: TGTGCCAGCAGCTTAATTACGCGGGAAGAGACCCAGTACTTC.